These 22 T cell receptor beta chains came from one sample sequenced in a study of chemoradiotherapy in HPV16-positive cancers. Clones were sequenced by immunoSEQ multiplex PCR, and TCRdb holds only the in-frame ones, with some missing. This table holds approximately 30,000 clones, 85% to 90% found once. The sequencing here drew on blood, taken from a patient who underwent chemoradiotherapy. The receptors were gathered from a human donor with HPV-associated anogenital cancer.

This clone was seen only once. The rearrangement uses TRBV27 and TRBJ1-2; D uncertain. Between the trimmed V and J ends, which lost 3 bases and 8 bases, there was a span of 25 bases. This CDR3 is built from 17 residues. CDR1 is MNHEY, CDR2 SMNVEV, per germline (reference sequence). CDR3 sequence (DNA): TGTGCCAGCAGTTTTTTGCAAACCCAACGGCCCGGGGAAGGCTACACCTTC. It specifies CASSFLQTQRPGEGYTF.

This clone is a singleton in its sample. The chain couples TRBV2 to TRBJ1-2; D gene uncertain. V was trimmed by 8 bases and J by 6 bases, leaving 19 bases between them. Germline CDR1 reads SNHLY; CDR2 reads FYNNEI. The CDR3 is 14 residues long. CDR3 in amino acids: CASARGKETDGYTF. The CDR3 coding sequence is TGTGCCAGCGCCCGCGGTAAGGAAACTGATGGCTACACCTTC.

In DNA, the CDR3 is TGTGCCAGCAGTACAGAAACGGAACCCAATCAGCCCCAGCATTTT. This sequence encodes CASSTETEPNQPQHF. V gene TRBV27 combines with J gene TRBJ1-5, with D unclear. Germline CDR1 reads MNHEY; CDR2 reads SMNVEV (reference sequence). The V end was cut by 5 bases, the J end by 3 bases, with 14 bases between. The CDR3 totals 15 residues.

The chain carries TRBV11-2 and TRBJ2-2; no firm D call. Per germline, CDR1 SGHAT and CDR2 FQNNGV. The germline V and J ends were trimmed by 3 bases and 7 bases, with 6 bases remaining between them. The CDR3 runs to 12 residues. The CDR3 protein is CASSFDLGELFF. CDR3 coding DNA: TGTGCCAGCAGCTTCGACCTCGGGGAGCTGTTTTTT.

The chain recombines TRBV2 with TRBJ1-1, with 8 bases fitting TRBD1. V lost 6 bases and J lost 5; bases outside the gene matches: 5. The CDR3 is 13 amino acids. Germline CDR1 reads SNHLY; CDR2 reads FYNNEI. CDR3 loop: CASSLDRETEAFF. CDR3 sequence (DNA): TGTGCCAGCAGCCTGGACAGGGAGACTGAAGCTTTCTTT.

The chain joins TRBV5-1 to TRBJ2-3; the match to TRBD1 covers 10 bases. The germline gives CDR1 SGHRS, CDR2 YFSETQ. V trimming: 8 bases; J trimming: 6 bases; junction bases outside the gene matches: 12. The CDR3 length is 15 residues. The CDR3 here is CASKSRTGGLDTQYF. The CDR3 DNA reads as TGCGCCAGTAAATCGAGGACAGGGGGTTTGGATACGCAGTATTTT.

The chain couples TRBV10-1 to TRBJ2-7; the match to TRBD2 covers 10 bases. V gave up 3 bases and J gave up 1 base; unmatched junction bases: 3. Germline V gene lookup returns CDR1 WNHNN and CDR2 SYGVQD (reference sequence). This CDR3 comprises 15 residues. CDR3 residues: CASSDFSGGSYEQYF. In DNA, the CDR3 is TGCGCCAGCAGTGATTTTAGCGGGGGGTCCTACGAGCAGTACTTC.

This rearrangement joins TRBV7-2 to TRBJ2-5, with 8 bases lining up with TRBD2. Germline lookup yields CDR1 SGHTA and CDR2 FQGNSA. This CDR3 is 14 amino acids long. With 3 bases clipped from V and 5 bases from J, the junction kept 5 bases outside the gene matches. CDR3 region: CASSFSGAGETQYF. CDR3 bases: TGTGCCAGCAGCTTTAGCGGGGCCGGGGAGACCCAGTACTTC.

The rearrangement links TRBV27 to TRBJ1-5; D not certain. In germline, CDR1 is MNHEY, CDR2 SMNVEV (reference sequence). CDR3 length: 12 residues. Trimming stripped 3 bases from V and 3 bases from J, with 3 bases between. The CDR3 DNA is TGTGCCAGCAGTTTCATCAATCAGCCCCAGCATTTT. This sequence encodes CASSFINQPQHF.

The V and J genes are TRBV5-1 and TRBJ2-5; D is unclear. Germline V lookup: CDR1 SGHRS, CDR2 YFSETQ. The CDR3 is made up of 14 amino acids. Trimming took 0 bases from V and 7 from J, leaving 13 bases between them. The CDR3 sequence: CASSLEVGHWTQYF. In DNA, the CDR3 is TGCGCCAGCAGCTTGGAGGTAGGCCATTGGACCCAGTACTTC.

The chain employs TRBV11-3 and TRBJ2-5, with D perhaps TRBD1 or TRBD2 (6 bases each). The CDR3 consists of 13 residues. Deletions cut 4 bases from V and 5 bases from J, with 11 bases between. Per germline, CDR1 SGHNT and CDR2 YENEEA. The CDR3 sequence is CASSSGGVETQYF. CDR3 DNA: TGTGCCAGCAGCTCCGGGGGCGTGGAGACCCAGTACTTC.

The gene calls are TRBV2 and TRBJ1-6, with 7 bases that match TRBD1. Germline CDR1 and CDR2: SNHLY and FYNNEI. V lost 6 bases and J lost 7; bases outside the gene matches: 6. The CDR3 spans 14 residues. The CDR3 DNA is TGTGCCAGCAGCGGACAGGTCGAAAATTCACCCCTCCACTTT. Residues: CASSGQVENSPLHF.

This clone was observed a single time. V gene TRBV27 combines with J gene TRBJ1-2, with D tentatively TRBD1 (6 bases). Germline CDR1 and CDR2: MNHEY and SMNVEV (reference sequence). The length of the CDR3 is 15 residues. Trimming cost V 6 bases and J 4 bases, with 18 bases left between them. CDR3 region: CASSPMPGHVYGYTF. The CDR3 nucleotides read TGTGCCAGCAGCCCTATGCCGGGACACGTCTATGGCTACACCTTC.

The chain is built from TRBV11-2 and TRBJ2-7; D not certain. The CDR3 spans 15 residues. CDR1 and CDR2 from the germline V gene are SGHAT and FQNNGV. Trimming removed 1 base from V and 0 bases from J, with 10 bases in between. CDR3 amino acids: CASSLGFPGSYEQYF. The CDR3 DNA is TGTGCCAGCAGCTTAGGGTTTCCAGGCTCCTACGAGCAGTACTTC.

The V and J genes are TRBV5-1 and TRBJ2-5, with no clear D. Between the trimmed V and J ends, which lost 0 bases and 3 bases, there was a span of 15 bases. Germline loops: CDR1 SGHRS, CDR2 YFSETQ. CDR3 length equals 16 residues. The DNA for the CDR3 is TGCGCCAGCAGCTTGGATGGGGAACGGCCTGAAGAGACCCAGTACTTC. It translates to CASSLDGERPEETQYF.

V is TRBV2 and J is TRBJ2-6, with 10 bases matching TRBD1. The CDR3 runs 17 residues. The germline V gene has CDR1 SNHLY and CDR2 FYNNEI. V lost 11 bases to trimming and J lost 4 bases; unmatched junction nucleotides: 14. DNA for the CDR3: TGTGCCGCTAAGGGACAGGGGTCTTTTTCCGGGGCCAACGTCCTGACTTTC. The encoded protein is CAAKGQGSFSGANVLTF. Complete variable domain (other parts from reference TRBV2 and TRBJ2-6): EPEVTQTPSHQVTQMGQEVILRCVPISNHLYFYWYRQILGQKVEFLVSFYNNEISEKSEIFDDQFSVERPDGSNFTLKIRSTKLEDSAMYFCAAKGQGSFSGANVLTFGAGSRLTVL.

The chain carries TRBV18 and TRBJ1-5; D may be TRBD1 (5 bases). The germline V gene has CDR1 KGHSH and CDR2 LQKENI. CDR3 length: 19 amino acids. Trimming left V 2 bases short and J 0 bases short, with 20 bases between. The CDR3 DNA follows: TGTGCCAGCTCACCATACTCGGGCGAGCAGGGAAATAGCAATCAGCCCCAGCATTTT. Protein product: CASSPYSGEQGNSNQPQHF.

The chain is built from TRBV10-2 and TRBJ2-5; 7 bases map to TRBD1. Germline V gene lookup returns CDR1 WSHSY and CDR2 SAAADI. V was clipped by 6 bases and J by 4 bases; unmatched bases: 5. The CDR3 is made up of 13 amino acids. The CDR3 bases are TGCGCCAGCAGAGACAGGGCTGGAGAGACCCAGTACTTC. This codes for CASRDRAGETQYF.

The chain combines TRBV5-1 with TRBJ2-3; 8 bases align to TRBD1. J lost 0 bases, V lost 6 bases, and 6 bases had no gene match. The CDR3 is 15 residues long. In germline, CDR1 is SGHRS, CDR2 YFSETQ. The CDR3 loop reads CASTSDRGSTDTQYF. CDR3 nucleotides: TGCGCCAGCACCTCAGACAGGGGAAGCACAGATACGCAGTATTTT.

The rearrangement joins TRBV15 to TRBJ1-6; 12 bases fit TRBD1. This CDR3 region has 15 residues. CDR1 is LNHNV and CDR2 is YYDKDF in the germline V gene (reference sequence). J was trimmed by 10 bases and V by 5 bases; bases with no gene match: 6. The CDR3 sequence: CATSDGTGGRSPLHF. The CDR3 DNA reads TGTGCCACCAGCGACGGGACAGGGGGCCGATCACCCCTCCACTTT.

The genes are TRBV7-6 and TRBJ2-1; D not certain. Trimming left V 5 bases short and J 7 bases short, with 12 bases between. The CDR3 consists of 13 residues. The germline gives CDR1 SGHVS, CDR2 FNYEAQ. CDR3 amino acids: CASSLTFWNEQFF. The CDR3 nucleotides are TGTGCCAGCAGCCTCACCTTTTGGAATGAGCAGTTCTTC.

V usage is TRBV29-1 and J usage is TRBJ2-1; the match to TRBD1 covers 7 bases. CDR1 is SQVTM, CDR2 ANQGSEA, per germline. The J segment lost 7 bases and the V segment lost 6 bases, leaving 3 bases of the junction unmatched. CDR3 length equals 11 residues. CDR3 sequence (DNA): TGCAGCGTGCGACAGGGAAATGAGCAGTTCTTC. Its protein product is CSVRQGNEQFF.